This is a list of T cell receptor beta chains from one sample in a study of T-cell memory formation after mild COVID-19. TCRdb reprocessed the 5' RACE reads via MiXCR and lists one record per CDR3 protein. The sample holds 65,000 to 100,000 distinct CDR3 sequences, roughly 13% seen once. Sample: PBMCs or a T cell subset sorted from them (not recorded which). Source of these receptors: a man aged 18 to 30 who had mild COVID-19 (a few samples of this study predate the infection). Cell type and time point are not known. CDR3s include the opening cysteine and the closing phenylalanine or tryptophan. Fields, in order: CDR3 length, clone size, V gene, D gene, J gene, CDR3 protein, CDR3 DNA. D genes are given only for firm matches. Clone size is given for some rows only: seen once, a few or many times, or a class if the clone is expanded.

15	many	TRBV4-2	.	TRBJ2-4	CASSPWGVAKNIQYF	TGTGCCAGCAGCCCTTGGGGTGTAGCCAAAAACATTCAGTACTTC
14	few	TRBV7-9	TRBD1	TRBJ1-1	CASSQTTGVIGAFF	TGTGCCAGCAGTCAGACGACAGGGGTGATCGGAGCTTTCTTT
16	few	TRBV7-6	.	TRBJ2-3	CASSLGSGALGDTQYF	TGTGCCAGCAGCTTAGGTTCGGGGGCACTAGGAGATACGCAGTATTTT
16	.	TRBV28	.	TRBJ1-2	CASSFYFQSGVFGYTF	TGTGCCAGCAGTTTCTATTTTCAGTCAGGGGTGTTTGGCTACACCTTC
10	many	TRBV12-3/TRBV12-4	.	TRBJ2-1	CATTANEQFF	TGTGCCACTACGGCCAATGAGCAGTTCTTC
13	.	TRBV7-9	TRBD1	TRBJ1-1	CASRKGQGPEAFF	TGTGCCAGCAGGAAGGGACAGGGGCCTGAAGCTTTCTTT
14	few	TRBV7-2	.	TRBJ2-7	CASSLVTGSYEQYF	TGTGCCAGCAGCCTCGTGACTGGCTCCTACGAGCAGTACTTC
16	many	TRBV2	.	TRBJ2-1	CAPPVGVSGRKDEQFF	TGTGCCCCCCCGGTCGGGGTGTCCGGGAGAAAGGATGAGCAGTTCTTC
15	once	TRBV4-2	.	TRBJ1-5	CASSQGQDSNQPQHF	TGTGCCAGCAGCCAAGGACAAGATAGCAATCAGCCCCAGCATTTT
14	.	TRBV5-1	.	TRBJ2-3	CASSLLQNTDTQYF	TGCGCCAGCAGCTTGCTGCAGAACACAGATACGCAGTATTTT
16	.	TRBV29-1	.	TRBJ2-7	CSVVFSTGTGSYEQYF	TGCAGCGTTGTCTTTTCGACCGGGACGGGCTCCTACGAGCAGTACTTC
12	.	TRBV5-1	.	TRBJ2-7	CASSDESYEQYF	TGCGCCAGCAGCGACGAGTCCTACGAGCAGTACTTC
15	few	TRBV7-6	.	TRBJ2-2	CASSPGHDEPGELFF	TGTGCCAGCAGCCCAGGACACGATGAACCCGGGGAGCTGTTTTTT
14	.	TRBV6-5	TRBD1	TRBJ1-6	CASSSGQQGGSLHF	TGTGCCAGCAGCTCCGGACAGCAGGGGGGATCCCTCCACTTT
13	few	TRBV6-5	.	TRBJ1-2	CASSNGGRHGYTF	TGTGCCAGCAGCAACGGGGGCCGCCATGGCTACACCTTC
14	few	TRBV14	.	TRBJ1-1	CASSQEVGLAEAFF	TGTGCCAGCAGCCAAGAAGTGGGCTTAGCTGAAGCTTTCTTT
14	few	TRBV20-1	.	TRBJ2-4	CSASGVGPKNIQYF	TGCAGTGCTAGCGGAGTGGGCCCCAAAAACATTCAGTACTTC
15	few	TRBV30	.	TRBJ2-7	CAWRRAFKEMPEQYF	TGTGCCTGGAGACGTGCCTTTAAGGAGATGCCCGAGCAGTACTTC
17	.	TRBV29-1	TRBD2	TRBJ2-5	CSAPGLAGGGHQETQYF	TGCAGCGCCCCGGGACTAGCGGGGGGGGGGCACCAAGAGACCCAGTACTTC
13	.	TRBV10-3	TRBD1	TRBJ2-5	CAIGTVLKETQYF	TGTGCCATCGGGACAGTACTTAAAGAGACCCAGTACTTC
13	.	TRBV6-5	TRBD1	TRBJ2-7	CASGTGGSYEQYF	TGTGCCAGCGGGACAGGGGGCTCCTACGAGCAGTACTTC
16	.	TRBV7-6	.	TRBJ1-3	CASSFSRGASGNTIYF	TGTGCCAGCAGCTTTTCAAGGGGAGCCTCTGGAAACACCATATATTTT
15	few	TRBV6-4	TRBD1	TRBJ2-2	CASSEETGGTGELFF	TGTGCCAGCAGTGAGGAGACAGGGGGCACCGGGGAGCTGTTTTTT
16	.	TRBV27	.	TRBJ1-4	CASSPHSGHSPEKLFF	TGTGCCAGCAGTCCCCACTCGGGACACTCCCCTGAAAAACTGTTTTTT
14	.	TRBV5-4	TRBD1	TRBJ1-1	CASRPTGEGTEAFF	TGTGCCAGCAGGCCGACAGGGGAAGGAACTGAAGCTTTCTTT
14	many	TRBV7-9	.	TRBJ1-1	CASSLKGENTEAFF	TGTGCCAGCAGCTTAAAGGGGGAGAACACTGAAGCTTTCTTT
16	few	TRBV6-6	TRBD2	TRBJ2-3	CASMDPGGNSTDTQYF	TGTGCCAGCATGGACCCCGGGGGGAATAGCACAGATACGCAGTATTTT
13	.	TRBV7-2	.	TRBJ1-5	CASSSRDNQPQHF	TGTGCCAGCAGCTCGAGGGACAATCAGCCCCAGCATTTT
15	many	TRBV10-3	TRBD1	TRBJ2-3	CAISGGTGVPDTQYF	TGTGCCATCAGTGGGGGGACAGGGGTTCCAGATACGCAGTATTTT
12	few	TRBV20-1	.	TRBJ2-5	CSARQGEETQYF	TGCAGTGCTAGACAGGGCGAAGAGACCCAGTACTTC
17	few	TRBV4-1	.	TRBJ2-5	CASSQDRSGLSQETQYF	TGCGCCAGCAGCCAAGATCGGAGCGGCCTCTCCCAAGAGACCCAGTACTTC
14	many	TRBV4-1	.	TRBJ2-3	CASSLEDGDYTQYF	TGCGCCAGCAGCCTCGAGGACGGAGATTATACGCAGTATTTT
17	.	TRBV20-1	TRBD2	TRBJ2-5	CSARVIRETSTPETQYF	TGCAGTGCTAGAGTAATTAGGGAGACTAGCACACCAGAGACCCAGTACTTC
15	few	TRBV2	TRBD2	TRBJ2-5	CASSGLAGGQETQYF	TGTGCCAGCAGTGGCCTCGCGGGGGGCCAAGAGACCCAGTACTTC
16	many	TRBV3-2	.	TRBJ2-2	CASSQGTSDYTGELFF	TGTGCCAGCAGCCAAGGGACTAGCGACTACACCGGGGAGCTGTTTTTT
12	.	TRBV27	.	TRBJ2-5	CASSSPWGTQYF	TGTGCCAGCAGTTCCCCTTGGGGGACCCAGTACTTC
12	.	TRBV6-5	.	TRBJ1-1	CASGGRGTEAFF	TGTGCCAGCGGGGGGCGAGGAACTGAAGCTTTCTTT
14	few	TRBV6-2/TRBV6-3	.	TRBJ1-1	CASSPLGPNTEAFF	TGTGCCAGCAGTCCTTTAGGCCCGAACACTGAAGCTTTCTTT
11	many	TRBV12-3/TRBV12-4	.	TRBJ1-2	CASSWGGGYTF	TGTGCCAGCAGTTGGGGGGGTGGCTACACCTTC
13	once	TRBV5-1	TRBD1	TRBJ2-7	CASCLRDSREQYF	TGCGCCAGCTGTTTACGGGACAGCCGCGAGCAGTACTTC
14	many	TRBV4-3	.	TRBJ2-7	CASSHQRAFFEQYF	TGCGCCAGCAGCCACCAAAGGGCGTTCTTCGAGCAGTACTTC
13	few	TRBV6-2/TRBV6-3	.	TRBJ2-5	CASPSAGEETQYF	TGTGCCAGCCCCTCCGCAGGGGAAGAGACCCAGTACTTC
13	few	TRBV6-5	TRBD1	TRBJ1-2	CASSLTGDYGYTF	TGTGCCAGCAGTCTAACAGGGGACTATGGCTACACCTTC
13	.	TRBV4-3	.	TRBJ2-1	CASGQGSYNEQFF	TGCGCCAGCGGGCAGGGCTCCTACAATGAGCAGTTCTTC
12	few	TRBV2	.	TRBJ2-7	CASSRETGEQYF	TGTGCCAGCAGCAGGGAAACGGGCGAGCAGTACTTC
15	.	TRBV5-1	TRBD1	TRBJ2-7	CASSHLRDRSYEQYF	TGCGCCAGCAGCCATCTCCGGGACAGATCCTACGAGCAGTACTTC
15	few	TRBV29-1	.	TRBJ2-3	CSVDGGQTSWDTQYF	TGCAGCGTTGATGGTGGGCAAACCTCCTGGGATACGCAGTATTTT
16	many	TRBV28	TRBD2	TRBJ2-1	CASRSRLAGTRNEQFF	TGTGCCAGCAGATCCCGACTAGCGGGGACACGCAATGAGCAGTTCTTC
16	few	TRBV5-1	.	TRBJ2-7	CASSLVFPTVDYEQYF	TGCGCCAGCAGCTTGGTCTTTCCGACAGTAGATTACGAGCAGTACTTC
15	few	TRBV4-3	.	TRBJ2-5	CASSQRTRTWETQYF	TGCGCCAGCAGCCAACGGACTCGTACATGGGAGACCCAGTACTTC